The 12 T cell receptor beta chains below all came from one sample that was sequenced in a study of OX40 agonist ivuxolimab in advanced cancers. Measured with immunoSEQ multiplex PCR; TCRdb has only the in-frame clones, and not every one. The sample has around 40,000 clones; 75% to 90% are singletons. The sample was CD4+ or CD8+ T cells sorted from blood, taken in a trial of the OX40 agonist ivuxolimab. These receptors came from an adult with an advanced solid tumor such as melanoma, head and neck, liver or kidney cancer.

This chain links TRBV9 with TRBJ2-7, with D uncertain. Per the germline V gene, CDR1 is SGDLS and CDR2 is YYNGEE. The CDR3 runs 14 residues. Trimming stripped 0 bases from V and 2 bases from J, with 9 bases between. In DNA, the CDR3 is TGTGCCAGCAGCGTAGCTCAGGATCCCTACGAGCAGTACTTC. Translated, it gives CASSVAQDPYEQYF.

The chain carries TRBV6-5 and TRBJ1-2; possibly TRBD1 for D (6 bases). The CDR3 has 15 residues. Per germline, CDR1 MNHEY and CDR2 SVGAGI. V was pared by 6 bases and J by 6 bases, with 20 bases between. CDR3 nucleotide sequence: TGTGCCAGCAGCCAGGCGCAGGGGTGGGGAGATGGCTACACCTTC. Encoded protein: CASSQAQGWGDGYTF.

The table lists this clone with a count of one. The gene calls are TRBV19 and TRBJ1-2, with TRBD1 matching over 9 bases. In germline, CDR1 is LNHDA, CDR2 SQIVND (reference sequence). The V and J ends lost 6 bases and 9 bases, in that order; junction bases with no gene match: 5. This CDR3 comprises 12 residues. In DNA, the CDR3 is TGTGCCAGTAGCCCCGGGACAGGGAGCTACACCTTC. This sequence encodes CASSPGTGSYTF.

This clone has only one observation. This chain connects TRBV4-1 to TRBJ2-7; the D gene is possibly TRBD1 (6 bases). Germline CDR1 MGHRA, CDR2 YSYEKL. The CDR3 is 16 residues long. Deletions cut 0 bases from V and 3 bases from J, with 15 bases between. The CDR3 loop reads CASSQDASRGYYEQYF. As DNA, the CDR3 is TGCGCCAGCAGCCAAGACGCCAGCAGGGGTTACTACGAGCAGTACTTC.

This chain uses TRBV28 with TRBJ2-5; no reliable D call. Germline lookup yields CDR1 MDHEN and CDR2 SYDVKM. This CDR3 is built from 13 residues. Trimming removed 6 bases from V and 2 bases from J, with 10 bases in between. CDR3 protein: CASSPLEQETQYF. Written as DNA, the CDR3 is TGTGCCAGCAGCCCTTTGGAGCAAGAGACCCAGTACTTC.

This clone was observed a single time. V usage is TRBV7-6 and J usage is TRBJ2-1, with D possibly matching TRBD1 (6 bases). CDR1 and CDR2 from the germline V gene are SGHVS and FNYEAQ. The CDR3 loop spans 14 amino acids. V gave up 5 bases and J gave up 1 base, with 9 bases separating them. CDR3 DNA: TGTGCCAGCAGCCTTAGGGGGTCCTACAATGAGCAGTTCTTC. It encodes CASSLRGSYNEQFF.

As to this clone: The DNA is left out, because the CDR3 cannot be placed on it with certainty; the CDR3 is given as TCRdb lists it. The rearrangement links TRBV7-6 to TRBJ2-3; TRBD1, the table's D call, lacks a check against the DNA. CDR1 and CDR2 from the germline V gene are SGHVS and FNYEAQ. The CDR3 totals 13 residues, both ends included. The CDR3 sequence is CASSFGSGTEYNF.

CDR3 loop: CASSSTGPSYEQYF. CDR3 in DNA: TGTGCCAGCAGTTCAACAGGGCCCTCCTACGAGCAGTACTTC. J is TRBJ2-7 and V is TRBV28; possible D gene TRBD1, 6 bases. Germline V CDR1 and CDR2: MDHEN, SYDVKM. The CDR3 length is 14 residues. Trimming shortened V by 4 bases and J by 0 bases, and 10 bases separated the two germline ends.

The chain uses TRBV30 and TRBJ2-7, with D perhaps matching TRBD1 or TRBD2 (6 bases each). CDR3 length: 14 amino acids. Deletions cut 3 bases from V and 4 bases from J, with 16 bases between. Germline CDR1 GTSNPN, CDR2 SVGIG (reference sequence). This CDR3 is CAWRVGGQWYEQYF. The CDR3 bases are TGTGCCTGGAGAGTCGGGGGACAATGGTACGAGCAGTACTTC.

The DNA of the CDR3 is TGTGCCAGCAGCCTCAGGGGGCAATCCGAGCAGTACTTC. Amino acid sequence: CASSLRGQSEQYF. The chain recombines TRBV28 with TRBJ2-7, with 8 bases aligning to TRBD1. The CDR3 spans 13 residues. The junction had 7 bases not matched to a gene; V was cut back by 6 bases and J by 6 bases. The germline CDR1 and CDR2 sequences are MDHEN and SYDVKM.

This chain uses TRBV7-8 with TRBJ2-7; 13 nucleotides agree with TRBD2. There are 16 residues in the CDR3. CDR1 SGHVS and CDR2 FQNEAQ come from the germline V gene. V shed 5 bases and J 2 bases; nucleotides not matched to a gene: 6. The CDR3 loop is CASSASGTSGAYEQYV. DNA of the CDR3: TGTGCCAGCAGCGCATCCGGGACTAGCGGGGCCTACGAGCAGTACGTC.

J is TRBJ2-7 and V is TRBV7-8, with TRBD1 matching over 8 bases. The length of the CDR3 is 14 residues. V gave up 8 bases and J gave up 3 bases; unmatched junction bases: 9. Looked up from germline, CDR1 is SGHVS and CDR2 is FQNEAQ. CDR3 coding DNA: TGTGCCAGCGCCTTGGGACAGGCCGACTACGAGCAGTACTTC. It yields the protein CASALGQADYEQYF. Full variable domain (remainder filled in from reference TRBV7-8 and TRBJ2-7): GAGVSQSPRYKVAKRGQDVALRCDPISGHVSLFWYQQALGQGPEFLTYFQNEAQLDKSGLPSDRFFAERPEGSVSTLKIQRTQQEDSAVYLCASALGQADYEQYFGPGTRLTVT.